These T cell receptor beta chains were read from a single sample in a study of blood T cell repertoires in COVID-19. This table comes from immunoSEQ multiplex PCR, and its TCRdb copy is limited to in-frame clones, with some not included. The repertoire holds approximately 140,000 clones, with 70% to 85% as singletons. The sample consisted of peripheral blood. The receptors were gathered from a woman of 80 years or more with acute or convalescent COVID-19. The CDR3 runs from the conserved cysteine through the conserved F or W. Each record gives: CDR3 protein, CDR3 DNA, V gene, clone size, J gene, D gene. A D gene is named only where the DNA matches it firmly. A clone size is listed for some rows: how often the clone was seen (once, few, many), or a class if it is expanded.

CASRNFPGLAVPSTDTQYF,TGTGCCAGCAGGAATTTCCCGGGACTAGCGGTTCCTAGCACAGATACGCAGTATTTT,TRBV11-2,NA,TRBJ2-3,TRBD2
CASGTGINQPQHF,TGTGCCAGCGGCACAGGGATCAATCAGCCCCAGCATTTT,TRBV6-5,once,TRBJ1-5,NA
CASSPGDAGVGQFF,TGTGCCAGCAGCCCAGGGGATGCCGGGGTAGGGCAGTTCTTC,TRBV11-2,NA,TRBJ2-1,NA
CASSYPGTGVGQPQHF,TGTGCCAGCAGTTACCCAGGGACAGGGGTAGGGCAGCCCCAGCATTTT,TRBV6-2/TRBV6-3,NA,TRBJ1-5,TRBD1
CASSYSGQGEAF,TGTGCCAGCAGTTACTCGGGGCAGGGGGAAGCGTTT,TRBV6-5,few,TRBJ1-1,TRBD1
CASSVGDRPHGAFF,TGTGCCAGCAGCGTAGGCGACAGGCCCCATGGAGCTTTCTTT,TRBV9,NA,TRBJ1-1,NA
CASSLGGTLNQPQHF,TGTGCCAGCAGCTTGGGGGGGACTCTAAATCAGCCCCAGCATTTT,TRBV5-6,NA,TRBJ1-5,NA
CASSTGPETQYF,TGCGCCAGTTCAACAGGGCCAGAGACCCAGTACTTC,TRBV5-1,NA,TRBJ2-5,NA
CASSTGQGTSGPQHF,TGTGCCAGTAGTACCGGACAGGGAACGAGTGGGCCCCAGCATTTT,TRBV19,few,TRBJ1-5,TRBD1
CASSQVVKEGNTIYF,TGTGCCAGCAGCCAAGTCGTTAAGGAGGGAAACACCATATATTTT,TRBV3-1/TRBV3-2,NA,TRBJ1-3,NA
CASSWIAGGTDTQYF,TGCGCCAGCAGCTGGATAGCGGGAGGCACAGATACGCAGTATTTT,TRBV5-1,NA,TRBJ2-3,TRBD2
CASSVGPQGADTQYF,TGTGCCAGCAGCGTTGGGCCCCAGGGGGCCGATACGCAGTATTTT,TRBV9,NA,TRBJ2-3,TRBD1
CASSPGQGNGYTF,TGCGCCAGCAGCCCCGGACAGGGGAACGGCTACACCTTC,TRBV5-1,NA,TRBJ1-2,TRBD1
CASSPSGSFNEKLFF,TGTGCCAGCTCACCTTCGGGATCATTTAATGAAAAACTGTTTTTT,TRBV18,NA,TRBJ1-4,NA
CASSMGQPGEQYF,TGTGCCAGCAGTATGGGACAGCCGGGCGAGCAGTACTTC,TRBV5-6,NA,TRBJ2-7,TRBD1
CASSLGDRRDTIYF,TGCGCCAGCAGCTTGGGGGACAGGAGGGACACCATATATTTT,TRBV5-1,NA,TRBJ1-3,TRBD1
CASSLAGLAYEQYF,TGTGCCAGCAGCTTAGCAGGGTTGGCCTACGAGCAGTACTTC,TRBV5-6,NA,TRBJ2-7,NA
CASSLWGDTEAFF,TGTGCCAGCAGTTTATGGGGGGATACTGAAGCTTTCTTT,TRBV27,NA,TRBJ1-1,NA
CASRTVNTEAFF,TGCGCCAGCAGGACAGTGAACACTGAAGCTTTCTTT,TRBV10-2,NA,TRBJ1-1,NA
CASSSTSESPEQYF,TGTGCCAGCAGTTCAACTAGCGAATCCCCCGAGCAGTACTTC,TRBV6-6,NA,TRBJ2-7,TRBD2
CASSLSGGVYNEQFF,TGTGCCAGCAGTTTGAGCGGGGGTGTCTACAATGAGCAGTTCTTC,TRBV6-2/TRBV6-3,once,TRBJ2-1,TRBD2
CASSSSYYRVENTEAFF,TGTGCCAGTAGCTCTTCTTACTACAGGGTAGAAAACACTGAAGCTTTCTTT,TRBV19,once,TRBJ1-1,NA
CATSTGAANEKLFF,TGTGCCACCAGCACTGGGGCCGCTAATGAAAAACTGTTTTTT,TRBV15,NA,TRBJ1-4,NA
CASSSRGASRTQYF,TGTGCCAGTTCTTCACGGGGGGCCTCTCGGACGCAGTATTTT,TRBV19,NA,TRBJ2-3,NA
CASSQDVEGYTF,TGCGCCAGCAGCCAAGATGTGGAGGGCTACACCTTC,TRBV4-1,NA,TRBJ1-2,NA
CASSLSGGTGKTGELFF,TGTGCCAGCAGTTTATCCGGCGGGACAGGGAAAACCGGGGAGCTGTTTTTT,TRBV27,NA,TRBJ2-2,TRBD1
CASSNRREGRDTQYF,TGTGCCAGCAGCAATCGGCGGGAGGGTAGGGATACGCAGTATTTT,TRBV21-1,NA,TRBJ2-3,NA
CAWSASGNTIYF,TGTGCCTGGAGTGCAAGCGGAAACACCATATATTTT,TRBV30,NA,TRBJ1-3,NA
CARMGRTYEQYF,TGTGCCCGTATGGGGAGAACCTACGAGCAGTACTTC,TRBV21-1,NA,TRBJ2-7,NA
CASSISENTEAFF,TGTGCCAGTAGTATCTCAGAGAACACTGAAGCTTTCTTT,TRBV19,NA,TRBJ1-1,NA
CASNLGQTYEQYF,TGCGCCAGTAACCTGGGACAGACCTACGAGCAGTACTTC,TRBV10-2,NA,TRBJ2-7,TRBD1
CASSLGASPYNEQFF,TGTGCCAGTAGTCTTGGGGCTTCGCCCTACAATGAGCAGTTCTTC,TRBV19,NA,TRBJ2-1,NA
CASSLEVRLGYTF,TGTGCCAGCAGCTTAGAGGTCAGACTAGGCTACACCTTC,TRBV11-2,NA,TRBJ1-2,NA
CASSRTGGRRSPQHF,TGTGCCAGTAGCCGGACAGGGGGCCGCCGGTCGCCCCAGCATTTT,TRBV19,once,TRBJ1-5,TRBD1
CASRGGYAGNTIYF,TGTGCCAGCAGAGGGGGCTATGCTGGAAACACCATATATTTT,TRBV6-5,NA,TRBJ1-3,TRBD1
CASSQVAGGLDTQYF,TGCGCCAGCAGCCAAGTCGCGGGGGGGCTCGATACGCAGTATTTT,TRBV4-1,NA,TRBJ2-3,TRBD2
CASESSGANVLTF,TGTGCCAGCGAGTCCTCTGGGGCCAACGTCCTGACTTTC,TRBV6-5,NA,TRBJ2-6,NA
CASSLAVGGNTEAFF,TGTGCCAGCAGCTTAGCTGTCGGAGGGAACACTGAAGCTTTCTTT,TRBV7-6,once,TRBJ1-1,NA
CASSAVQGVSREQYF,TGTGCCAGCAGCGCCGTTCAGGGGGTATCTAGAGAGCAGTACTTC,TRBV6-2/TRBV6-3,NA,TRBJ2-7,TRBD1
CASSPGRVGNTEAFF,TGTGCCAGCTCACCTGGTCGGGTAGGGAACACTGAAGCTTTCTTT,TRBV18,NA,TRBJ1-1,NA
CASSGLGVYNSPLHF,TGTGCCAGCAGTGGTCTGGGAGTCTATAATTCACCCCTCCACTTT,TRBV25-1,NA,TRBJ1-6,NA
CASSQAGQGNTIYF,TGTGCCAGCTCACAAGCAGGGCAAGGAAACACCATATATTTT,TRBV18,NA,TRBJ1-3,NA
CASSQPGHYTEAFF,TGTGCCAGCAGCCAACCGGGACACTACACTGAAGCTTTCTTT,TRBV3-1/TRBV3-2,NA,TRBJ1-1,NA
CASSQTGLQNEQFF,TGTGCCAGCAGCCAGACGGGACTTCAAAATGAGCAGTTCTTC,TRBV5-5,NA,TRBJ2-1,NA
CASSLVPGGSGNQPQHF,TGTGCCAGCAGTCTCGTCCCGGGGGGCTCTGGCAATCAGCCCCAGCATTTT,TRBV27,NA,TRBJ1-5,NA
CASSLGPSTGLSPLHF,TGTGCCAGCAGCTTAGGCCCGTCGACAGGTCTCTCACCCCTCCACTTT,TRBV7-9,NA,TRBJ1-6,NA
CASSFPGGRETQYF,TGTGCCAGCAGCTTTCCAGGGGGCCGGGAGACCCAGTACTTC,TRBV5-8,NA,TRBJ2-5,TRBD1
CASSPEWNTEAFF,TGTGCCAGCAGCCCAGAATGGAACACTGAAGCTTTCTTT,TRBV5-5,NA,TRBJ1-1,NA
CAWSVLINTEAFF,TGTGCCTGGAGTGTACTGATCAACACTGAAGCTTTCTTT,TRBV30,NA,TRBJ1-1,NA